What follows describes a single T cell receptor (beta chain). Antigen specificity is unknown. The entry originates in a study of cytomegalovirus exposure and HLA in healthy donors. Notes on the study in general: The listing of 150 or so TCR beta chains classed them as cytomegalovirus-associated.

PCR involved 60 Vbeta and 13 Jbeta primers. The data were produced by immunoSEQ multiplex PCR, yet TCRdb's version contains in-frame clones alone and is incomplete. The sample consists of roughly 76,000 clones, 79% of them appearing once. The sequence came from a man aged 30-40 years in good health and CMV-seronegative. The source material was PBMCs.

The DNA for the CDR3 is TGTGCCACCATACAGGGGACCCAGCCCCAGCATTTT. Amino acids: CATIQGTQPQHF. This chain connects TRBV19 to TRBJ1-5, with 7 bases lining up with TRBD1. J lost 7 bases, V lost 10 bases, and 7 bases had no gene match. The length of the CDR3 is 12 residues. Per the germline V gene, CDR1 is LNHDA and CDR2 is SQIVND (reference sequence).